Listed here are 10 T cell receptor beta chains from one sample, sequenced in a study of shared clonotypes between healthy human individuals. Clones were sequenced by immunoSEQ multiplex PCR, and TCRdb holds only the in-frame ones, with some missing. Seen here are around 2.5 million clones, roughly 93% observed once, and the top ten hold roughly 0.36%. The sample consisted of naive CD4+ T cells from PBMCs. Described subset: CD45RA+ positively selected. All receptors come from a man aged 18-30 years in good health. Some clones in this sample may be carry-over from other donors' samples.

The CDR3 sequence is CASFTGVGKLFF. In DNA, the CDR3 is TGTGCCAGCTTTACAGGGGTTGGAAAACTGTTTTTT. This chain joins TRBV28 and TRBJ1-4, with TRBD1 identical over 7 bases. Trimming took 8 bases from V and 10 from J; bases not matched to a gene: 7. The CDR3 sequence is 12 residues long. Germline assignment: CDR1 MDHEN and CDR2 SYDVKM.

The chain recombines TRBV5-1 with TRBJ2-4; unclear D gene. The length of the CDR3 is 15 residues. Trimming removed 4 bases at V and 0 bases at J, with 11 bases between. From germline, CDR1 is SGHRS and CDR2 YFSETQ. The CDR3 reads CASSHGELAKNIQYF. DNA for the CDR3: TGCGCCAGCAGCCATGGGGAATTAGCCAAAAACATTCAGTACTTC.

The CDR3: CASSARGQGFAGELFF. CDR3 DNA sequence: TGTGCCAGCAGCGCCCGGGGACAGGGATTTGCGGGGGAGCTGTTTTTT. The rearrangement joins TRBV9 to TRBJ2-2; 9 bases line up with TRBD1. Germline trimming cut 3 bases from V and 8 bases from J; bases unmatched to any gene: 11. Germline CDR1 reads SGDLS; CDR2 reads YYNGEE. The CDR3 consists of 16 residues.

The gene calls are TRBV5-4 and TRBJ2-3; D uncertain. Germline V CDR1 and CDR2: SGHNT, YYREEE (reference sequence). This CDR3 has 13 residues. The V end lost 4 bases, the J end lost 4 bases, and 10 bases lay between the germline ends. The CDR3 DNA is TGTGCCAGCAGCCGCGGAAGATCAGATACGCAGTATTTT. Translated, it gives CASSRGRSDTQYF.

The rearrangement uses TRBV11-2 and TRBJ1-6; no clear D gene. V gave up 6 bases and J gave up 9 bases, with 21 bases separating them. This CDR3 is 16 amino acids long. Germline CDR1 reads SGHAT; CDR2 reads FQNNGV. The CDR3 DNA is TGTGCCAGCAGAGTCGCGTATGGACGCGAATTTTCACCCCTCCACTTT. Translating gives CASRVAYGREFSPLHF.

The chain couples TRBV21-1 to TRBJ2-7; TRBD1, as called in the table, went unchecked against the DNA. TRBV21-1 is an annotated pseudogene. The CDR3 has 16 residues. The CDR3 DNA sequence: TGTGCCAGCAGCACCCGGTTAACAGGGTGCCACTACGAGCAGTACTTC. Translated: CASSTRLTGCHYEQYF.

This clone was recorded once. The chain combines TRBV27 with TRBJ2-7, with 15 bases fitting TRBD2. The germline gives CDR1 MNHEY, CDR2 SMNVEV (reference sequence). The length of the CDR3 is 15 residues. Losses at the gene ends were 8 bases for V and 7 bases for J; bases not matched to a gene: 9. In DNA form, the CDR3 reads TGTGCCAGCGCCCCGGGGACTAGCGGGAGGCGGGAGCAGTACTTC. Residues: CASAPGTSGRREQYF.

A word on this clone: The junction and the germline gene differ at one end; a read error may be behind it. This chain uses TRBV5-1 with TRBJ2-7; 8 nucleotides agree with TRBD2. There are 14 residues in the CDR3. The germline gives CDR1 SGHRS, CDR2 YFSETQ. CDR3 in amino acids: CASSLEGLEYGQYF. The CDR3 region has the DNA TGCGCCAGCAGCTTGGAGGGACTAGAATACGGGCAGTACTTC.

This clone was seen only once. The V gene is TRBV7-8, the J gene TRBJ1-4, with D tentatively TRBD1 (5 bases). Germline V gives CDR1 SGHVS, CDR2 FQNEAQ. Trimming pared 3 bases from V and 0 bases from J, leaving 5 bases between. This CDR3 spans 14 amino acids. The CDR3 protein is CASSLTATNEKLFF. The CDR3 DNA sequence: TGTGCCAGCAGCTTGACAGCAACTAATGAAAAACTGTTTTTT.

The V gene is TRBV11-2, the J gene TRBJ1-6; a weak D match, TRBD1 (6 bases). The V gene's germline CDR1 is SGHAT and CDR2 FQNNGV. CDR3 length: 14 residues. The ends were cut back, 3 bases at V and 5 bases at J, with 8 bases in the middle. The CDR3 DNA follows: TGTGCCAGCAGCTTCCACAGGGATAATTCACCCCTCCACTTT. It encodes CASSFHRDNSPLHF.